This TCR beta chain derives from a study of T cell clusters in autoimmune cytopenias. Study-wide context: Healthy control donors averaged 56 years of age, with a median of roughly 62 years.

The CDR3 has 13 amino acids. Germline V gives CDR1 MNHEY, CDR2 SVGAGI. Each sample's input was 250 to 300 ng genomic DNA, 30,000 to 45,000 genome equivalents. To note about this clonotype: The antigen is undetermined.

TRB was amplified by touch-down multiplex PCR, primer pools A and B combined. From its re-call of the multiplex PCR reads, TCRdb lists each CDR3 protein once, without DNA. This sample contains about 11,000 distinct CDR3 sequences. General study points: TRB repertoire shifts in secondary cytopenia and chronic lymphocytic leukemia mostly reflected lymphoma, not autoimmunity.

These sequences were also reported in another study, on T cell repertoires in aging, cancer and after chemotherapy. Turning to that study: Loss of evenness, beyond lost richness, contributed to age-related TCR diversity decline in cancer patients. Immunological memory after chemotherapy cannot be judged from the repertoire data.

The TCR comes from a human donor in good health. The chain combines TRBV6-5 with TRBJ1-2; TCRdb's D call of TRBD1 is untestable without DNA. Sequenced: peripheral blood. The CDR3 loop reads CASRQTGDYGYTF.